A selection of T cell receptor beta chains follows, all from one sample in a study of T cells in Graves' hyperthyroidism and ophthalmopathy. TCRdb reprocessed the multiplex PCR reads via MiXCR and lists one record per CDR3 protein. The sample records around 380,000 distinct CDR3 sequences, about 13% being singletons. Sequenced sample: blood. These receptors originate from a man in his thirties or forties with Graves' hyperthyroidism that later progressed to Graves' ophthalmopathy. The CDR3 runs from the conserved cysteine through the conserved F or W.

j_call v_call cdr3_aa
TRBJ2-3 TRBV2 CASSTGTSGVADTQYF
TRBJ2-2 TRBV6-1 CASSVGLAGTGELFF
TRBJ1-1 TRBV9 CASSVGTRLTEAFF
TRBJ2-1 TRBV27 CASIHVRDEQFF
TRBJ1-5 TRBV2 CAGGMGQDQPQHF
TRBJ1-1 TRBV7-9 CASSFYRVSTEAFF
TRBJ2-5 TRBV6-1 CASSRGFQETQYF
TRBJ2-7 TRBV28 CAASLQLPLYEQYF
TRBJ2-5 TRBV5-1 CASSLAGVGAPQETQYF
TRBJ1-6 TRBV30 CAWTVKIYNSPLHF
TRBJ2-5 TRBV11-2 CASRPLAGGQETQYF
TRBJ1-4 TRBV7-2 CASSRELWGANEKLFF
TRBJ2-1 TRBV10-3 CAISEEGRGGPGEQFF
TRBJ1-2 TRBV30 CAWSVSRNYGYTF
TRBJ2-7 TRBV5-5 CASAGYEQYF
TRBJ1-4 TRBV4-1 CASSQNPGGTNEKLFF
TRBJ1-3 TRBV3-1 CASSPNPGQSYGNTIYF
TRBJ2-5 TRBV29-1 CSVARGLAGAETQYF
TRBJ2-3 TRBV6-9 CASSSRDRGTDTQYF
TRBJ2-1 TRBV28 CASSLVAGGPNEQFF
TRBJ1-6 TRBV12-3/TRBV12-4 CASSLGQSSYNSPLHF
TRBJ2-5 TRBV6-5 CASSYSGGRETQYF
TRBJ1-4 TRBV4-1 CASSQGLTNEKLFF
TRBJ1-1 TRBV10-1 CASSESVVGENTEAFF
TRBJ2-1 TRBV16 CASSQRPSPTYYNEQFF
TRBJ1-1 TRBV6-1 CASRRVLDTEAFF
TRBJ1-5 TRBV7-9 CASSPSAGGNQPQHF
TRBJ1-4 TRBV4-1 CASSQGRPVGEKLFF
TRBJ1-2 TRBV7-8 CASSLVESYGYTF
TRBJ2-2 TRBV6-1 CASSPYQGRTGELFF
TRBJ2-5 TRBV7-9 CASSLPLAGALQETQYF
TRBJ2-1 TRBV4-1 CASSQVAGYNEQFF
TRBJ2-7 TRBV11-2 CASSQGVRVYEQYF
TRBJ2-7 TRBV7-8 CASSWREGQGSPYEQYF
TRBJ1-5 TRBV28 CASSFGGSWGWPQHF
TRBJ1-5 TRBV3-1 CASSQDAISNQPQHF
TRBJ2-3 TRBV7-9 CASSSPTATDTQYF
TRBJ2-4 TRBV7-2 CASSFIGVGQHKNIQYF
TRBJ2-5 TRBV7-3 CASSPSPLRTGKETQYF
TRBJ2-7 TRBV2 CASSEGRAGGREQYF
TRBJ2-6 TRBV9 CASSADGYSGANVLTF
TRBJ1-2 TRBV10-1 CAREVGYYGYTF
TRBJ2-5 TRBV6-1 CASSGTGTGKETQYF
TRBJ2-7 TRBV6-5 CASSYEQLVGEQYF
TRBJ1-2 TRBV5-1 CASSPLRGLDYGYTF
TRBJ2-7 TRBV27 CASSLEYRVAYEQYF
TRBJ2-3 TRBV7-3 CASSSSPKSTDTQYF
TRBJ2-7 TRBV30 CAWSVLAGEYEQYF
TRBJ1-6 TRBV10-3 CAISDSFNSPLHF
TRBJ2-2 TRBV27 CASSFSFTGELFF